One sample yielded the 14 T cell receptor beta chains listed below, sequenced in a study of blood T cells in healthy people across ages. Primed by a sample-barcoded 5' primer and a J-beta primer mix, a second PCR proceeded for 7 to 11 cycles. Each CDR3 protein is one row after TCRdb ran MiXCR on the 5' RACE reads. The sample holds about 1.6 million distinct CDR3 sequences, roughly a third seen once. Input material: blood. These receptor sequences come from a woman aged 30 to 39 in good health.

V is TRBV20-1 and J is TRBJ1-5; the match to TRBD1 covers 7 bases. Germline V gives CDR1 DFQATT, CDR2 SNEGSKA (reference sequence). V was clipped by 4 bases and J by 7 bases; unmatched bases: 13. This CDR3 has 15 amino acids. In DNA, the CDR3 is TGCAGTGCTAAGACAGGGCCTGCCAAGGGGCAGCCCCAGCATTTT. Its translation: CSAKTGPAKGQPQHF.

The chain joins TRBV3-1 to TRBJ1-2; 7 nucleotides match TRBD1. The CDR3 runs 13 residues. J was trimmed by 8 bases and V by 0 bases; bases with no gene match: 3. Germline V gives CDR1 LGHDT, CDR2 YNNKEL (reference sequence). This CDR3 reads CASSQDPGQGYTF. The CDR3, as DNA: TGTGCCAGCAGCCAAGATCCGGGACAGGGCTACACCTTC.

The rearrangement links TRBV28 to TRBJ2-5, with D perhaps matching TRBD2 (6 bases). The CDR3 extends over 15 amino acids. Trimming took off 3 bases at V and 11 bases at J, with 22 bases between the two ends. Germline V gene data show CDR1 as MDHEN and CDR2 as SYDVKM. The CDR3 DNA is TGTGCCAGCAGTTTTCCGCGGGGCCTGAGGGGAAAGCAGTACTTC. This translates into CASSFPRGLRGKQYF. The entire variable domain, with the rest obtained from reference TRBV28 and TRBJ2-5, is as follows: DVKVTQSSRYLVKRTGEKVFLECVQDMDHENMFWYRQDPGLGLRLIYFSYDVKMKEKGDIPEGYSVSREKKERFSLILESASTNQTSMYLCASSFPRGLRGKQYFGPGTRLLVL.

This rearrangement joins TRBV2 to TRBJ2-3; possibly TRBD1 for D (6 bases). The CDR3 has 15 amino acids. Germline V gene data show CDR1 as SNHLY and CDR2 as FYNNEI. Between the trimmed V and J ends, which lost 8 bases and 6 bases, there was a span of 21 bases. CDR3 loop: CASSSGVTRLDTQYF. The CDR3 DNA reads TGTGCCAGCTCCTCAGGGGTTACCCGGTTGGATACGCAGTATTTT.

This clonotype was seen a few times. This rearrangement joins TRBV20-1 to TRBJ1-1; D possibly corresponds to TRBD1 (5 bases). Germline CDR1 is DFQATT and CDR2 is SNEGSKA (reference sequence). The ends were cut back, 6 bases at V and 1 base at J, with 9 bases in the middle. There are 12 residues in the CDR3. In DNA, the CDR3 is TGCAGTGCCATAACAGGGAACACTGAAGCTTTCTTT. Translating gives CSAITGNTEAFF.

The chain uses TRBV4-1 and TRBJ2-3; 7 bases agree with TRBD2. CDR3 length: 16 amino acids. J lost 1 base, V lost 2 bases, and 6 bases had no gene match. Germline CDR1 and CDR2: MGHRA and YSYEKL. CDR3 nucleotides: TGCGCCAGCAGCCAATTCTGGACTAGGCGCACAGATACGCAGTATTTT. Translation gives CASSQFWTRRTDTQYF.

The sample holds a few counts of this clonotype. CDR3 amino acids: CASSSLANGNYNEQFF. In nucleotides, the CDR3 is TGTGCCAGCAGTTCCTTGGCTAACGGGAACTACAATGAGCAGTTCTTC. The chain couples TRBV27 to TRBJ2-1, with D possibly being TRBD2 (5 bases). CDR1 is MNHEY, CDR2 SMNVEV, per germline (reference sequence). V was clipped by 4 bases and J by 3 bases, with 16 bases between them. There are 16 residues in the CDR3.

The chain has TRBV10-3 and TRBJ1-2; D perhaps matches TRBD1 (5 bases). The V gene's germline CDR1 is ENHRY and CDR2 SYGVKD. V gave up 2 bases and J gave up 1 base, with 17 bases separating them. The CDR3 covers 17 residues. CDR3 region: CAISEGQGGTLNYGYTF. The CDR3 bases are TGTGCCATCAGTGAGGGCCAGGGAGGGACCCTTAACTATGGCTACACCTTC.

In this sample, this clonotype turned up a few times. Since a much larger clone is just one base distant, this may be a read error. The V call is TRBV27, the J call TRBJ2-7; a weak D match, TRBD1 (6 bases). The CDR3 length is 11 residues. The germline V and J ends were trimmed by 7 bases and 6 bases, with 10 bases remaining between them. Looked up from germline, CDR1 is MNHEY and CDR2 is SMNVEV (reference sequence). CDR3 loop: CASTQGGEQYF. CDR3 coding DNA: TGTGCCAGCACCCAAGGGGGCGAGCAGTACTTC.

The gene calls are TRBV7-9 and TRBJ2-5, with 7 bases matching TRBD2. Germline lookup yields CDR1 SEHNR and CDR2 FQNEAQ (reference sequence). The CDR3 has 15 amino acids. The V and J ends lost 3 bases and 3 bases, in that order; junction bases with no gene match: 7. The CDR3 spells CASSFNGGREETQYF. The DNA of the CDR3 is TGTGCCAGCAGCTTTAACGGAGGGAGGGAAGAGACCCAGTACTTC. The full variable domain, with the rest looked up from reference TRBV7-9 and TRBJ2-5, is DTGVSQNPRHKITKRGQNVTFRCDPISEHNRLYWYRQTLGQGPEFLTYFQNEAQLEKSRLLSDRFSAERPKGSFSTLEIQRTEQGDSAMYLCASSFNGGREETQYFGPGTRLLVL.

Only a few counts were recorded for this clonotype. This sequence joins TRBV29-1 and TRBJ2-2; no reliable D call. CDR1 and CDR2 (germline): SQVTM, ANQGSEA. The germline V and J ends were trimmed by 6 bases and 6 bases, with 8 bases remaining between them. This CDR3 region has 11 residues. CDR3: CSVGGAGELFF. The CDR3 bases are TGCAGCGTCGGTGGAGCCGGGGAGCTGTTTTTT.

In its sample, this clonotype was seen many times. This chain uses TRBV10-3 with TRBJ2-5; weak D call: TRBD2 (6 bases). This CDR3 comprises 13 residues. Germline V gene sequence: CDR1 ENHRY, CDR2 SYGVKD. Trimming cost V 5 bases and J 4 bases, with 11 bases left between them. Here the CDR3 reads CAISPGTGETQYF. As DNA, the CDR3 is TGTGCCATCAGTCCGGGGACTGGAGAGACCCAGTACTTC.

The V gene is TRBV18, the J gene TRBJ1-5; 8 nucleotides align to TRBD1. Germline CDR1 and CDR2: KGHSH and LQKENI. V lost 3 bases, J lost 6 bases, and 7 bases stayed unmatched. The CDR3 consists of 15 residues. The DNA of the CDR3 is TGTGCCAGCTCACCGGGCGCAGGGGGCGGTCAGCCCCAGCATTTT. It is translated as CASSPGAGGGQPQHF.

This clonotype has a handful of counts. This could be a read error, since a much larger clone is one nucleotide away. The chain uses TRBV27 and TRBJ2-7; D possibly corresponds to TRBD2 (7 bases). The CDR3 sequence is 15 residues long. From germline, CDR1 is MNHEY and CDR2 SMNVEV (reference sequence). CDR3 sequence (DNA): TGTGCCGGCAGTTTATTAGGCGGGGGCGGCTACGAGCAGTACTTC. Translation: CAGSLLGGGGYEQYF.